Below, 29 T cell receptor beta chains from the same sample are listed, as sequenced in a study of T cells after yellow fever vaccination. TCRdb reprocessed the 5' RACE reads with MiXCR, giving one entry per CDR3 protein. This sample yields fewer than 650,000 distinct CDR3 sequences, of which around a fifth are seen a single time; about 16% belongs to the top ten. Here the sequenced sample was PBMCs, taken approximately 22 days after the first yellow fever vaccination. These receptors all come from a man younger than 30 who received the YFV17D yellow fever vaccine.

This clonotype showed up many times. The V call is TRBV7-9, the J call TRBJ2-2; TRBD1 might be the D (6 bases). The length of the CDR3 is 15 residues. Germline V gives CDR1 SEHNR, CDR2 FQNEAQ (reference sequence). Deletions cut 5 bases from V and 10 bases from J, with 20 bases between. CDR3 sequence (DNA): TGTGCCAGCAGCCAAAACGTAGAAACAGGGAAGGAGCTGTTTTTT. Encoded protein: CASSQNVETGKELFF.

The gene calls are TRBV7-2 and TRBJ1-6, with unresolved D. Germline CDR1 and CDR2: SGHTA and FQGNSA. The germline V and J ends were trimmed by 2 bases and 5 bases, with 13 bases remaining between them. The length of the CDR3 is 16 residues. The CDR3 loop is CASSLNAGGNNSPLHF. CDR3 nucleotides: TGTGCCAGCAGCTTAAATGCGGGCGGGAATAATTCACCCCTCCACTTT. Supplemented by reference TRBV7-2 and TRBJ1-6, the full variable domain reads GAGVSQSPSNKVTEKGKDVELRCDPISGHTALYWYRQSLGQGLEFLIYFQGNSAPDKSGLPSDRFSAERTGGSVSTLTIQRTQQEDSAVYLCASSLNAGGNNSPLHFGNGTRLTVT.

This clonotype was counted between two and nine times. The V call is TRBV7-8, the J call TRBJ2-3; 9 bases agree with TRBD2. Germline lookup yields CDR1 SGHVS and CDR2 FQNEAQ. The V segment lost 4 bases and the J segment 2 bases; nucleotides outside the gene matches: 10. CDR3 size: 17 residues. The CDR3: CASSSRGRGGPTDTQYF. For the CDR3, the DNA is TGTGCCAGCAGCTCCCGCGGGCGGGGGGGACCCACAGATACGCAGTATTTT.

The chain links TRBV6-2 or TRBV6-3 to TRBJ2-1, with TRBD1 matching over 8 bases. This CDR3 spans 15 amino acids. The trim removed 5 bases at V and 5 bases at J, leaving 8 bases unmatched. CDR1 is MNHEY and CDR2 is SVGEGT in the germline V gene. CDR3 sequence: CASSRWTGLNNEQFF. For the CDR3, the DNA is TGTGCCAGCAGTCGCTGGACAGGGTTAAACAATGAGCAGTTCTTC.

The chain couples TRBV27 to TRBJ1-2; 9 bases fit TRBD1. Trimming cost V 6 bases and J 7 bases; bases outside gene matches: 12. Germline V gives CDR1 MNHEY, CDR2 SMNVEV (reference sequence). The CDR3 totals 15 residues. This CDR3 is CASSLTGTGRSGYTF. The CDR3, as DNA: TGTGCCAGCAGCCTAACCGGGACAGGGCGTTCTGGCTACACCTTC.

This clonotype has just a few counts. V is TRBV15 and J is TRBJ2-3; 12 positions match TRBD2. CDR3 length: 17 amino acids. Germline loops: CDR1 LNHNV, CDR2 YYDKDF (reference sequence). The ends lost 5 bases at V and 2 bases at J; junction bases unmatched: 8. The CDR3 DNA reads as TGTGCCACCAGCGCCCGACTAGCGGGGGAGCTCACAGATACGCAGTATTTT. It translates to CATSARLAGELTDTQYF.

This clonotype was observed a handful of times. The V and J genes are TRBV6-2 or TRBV6-3 and TRBJ2-7; 11 nucleotides line up with TRBD1. Per germline, CDR1 MNHEY and CDR2 SVGEGT. The V and J ends lost 6 bases and 5 bases, in that order; junction bases with no gene match: 6. The CDR3 totals 14 residues. CDR3 sequence reads: CASSYGQGANEQYF. Here the CDR3 DNA reads TGTGCCAGCAGCTATGGACAGGGGGCGAACGAGCAGTACTTC.

This chain joins TRBV5-4 and TRBJ1-2; a possible D gene is TRBD1 (5 bases). The V gene's germline CDR1 is SGHNT and CDR2 YYREEE (reference sequence). This CDR3 spans 14 amino acids. V was shortened by 4 bases and J by 3 bases, with 13 bases between the two germline ends. In DNA, the CDR3 is TGTGCCAGCAGCCGGTATGACAGCTACTATGGCTACACCTTC. Protein: CASSRYDSYYGYTF.

This clonotype was detected ten times or more. The V call is TRBV28, the J call TRBJ2-1; TRBD2 is a possible D gene (6 bases). V was clipped by 1 base and J by 5 bases, with 18 bases between them. Looked up from germline, CDR1 is MDHEN and CDR2 is SYDVKM. The CDR3 loop spans 17 amino acids. DNA for the CDR3: TGTGCCAGCAGTTTATACCCACGCGGGGAAGTAGACAATGAGCAGTTCTTC. Its protein is CASSLYPRGEVDNEQFF. The full variable domain, with the rest looked up from reference TRBV28 and TRBJ2-1, is DVKVTQSSRYLVKRTGEKVFLECVQDMDHENMFWYRQDPGLGLRLIYFSYDVKMKEKGDIPEGYSVSREKKERFSLILESASTNQTSMYLCASSLYPRGEVDNEQFFGPGTRLTVL.

The chain recombines TRBV6-2 or TRBV6-3 with TRBJ2-3, with TRBD1 matching 8 bases. Germline-derived CDR1 and CDR2 are MNHEY and SVGEGT. Trimming removed 7 bases from V and 8 bases from J; junction bases left unmatched: 11. The length of the CDR3 is 14 residues. CDR3 DNA sequence: TGTGCCAGCAACGAGGACAGGGAATATGTTACGCAGTATTTT. Translating it yields CASNEDREYVTQYF.

This clonotype appeared a few times. The chain employs TRBV4-1 and TRBJ2-2; no firm D call. Germline CDR1 and CDR2: MGHRA and YSYEKL. The CDR3 extends over 14 amino acids. The germline V and J ends were trimmed by 3 bases and 1 base, with 6 bases remaining between them. The CDR3, as DNA: TGCGCCAGCAGCCAGATGGAGAACACCGGGGAGCTGTTTTTT. It is translated as CASSQMENTGELFF.

This clonotype was seen ten or more times. The chain has TRBV5-1 and TRBJ2-1, with 14 bases matching TRBD2. The V and J ends lost 4 bases and 8 bases, in that order; junction bases with no gene match: 5. The CDR3 consists of 15 residues. CDR1 and CDR2 (germline): SGHRS, YFSETQ. CDR3 protein: CASSPGLAGVDEQFF. The CDR3 DNA reads TGCGCCAGCAGCCCGGGACTAGCGGGGGTGGATGAGCAGTTCTTC.

The chain couples TRBV4-2 to TRBJ2-5; 9 bases match TRBD1. With 7 bases clipped from V and 3 bases from J, the junction kept 6 bases outside the gene matches. Per germline, CDR1 LGHNA and CDR2 YNFKEQ. CDR3 size: 14 residues. The CDR3 region is CASKRDREEETQYF. In DNA, the CDR3 is TGTGCCAGCAAAAGGGACAGGGAGGAAGAGACCCAGTACTTC.

J is TRBJ1-1 and V is TRBV20-1; maybe TRBD1 (5 bases). The length of the CDR3 is 12 residues. Germline V gene lookup returns CDR1 DFQATT and CDR2 SNEGSKA (reference sequence). Between the trimmed V and J ends, which lost 0 bases and 8 bases, there was a span of 10 bases. The CDR3 nucleotides are TGCAGTGCTAGAGATGGGGGGGTCGAAGCTTTCTTT. Residues: CSARDGGVEAFF.

This chain links TRBV28 with TRBJ1-1, with D unresolved. Trimming took 4 bases from V and 2 from J, leaving 11 bases between them. The length of the CDR3 is 14 residues. Germline loops: CDR1 MDHEN, CDR2 SYDVKM. CDR3 region: CASSSHSLNTEAFF. In DNA form, the CDR3 reads TGTGCCAGCAGTTCGCACAGCTTAAACACTGAAGCTTTCTTT.

The rearrangement links TRBV6-7 to TRBJ1-1; TRBD1 matches 7 bases. TRBV6-7 is annotated as an ORF whose role is uncertain. With 0 bases clipped from V and 3 bases from J, the junction kept 13 bases outside the gene matches. The CDR3 length is 18 residues. This chain's CDR3 is CASSYSTGEKTRDTEAFF. Written as DNA, the CDR3 is TGTGCCAGCAGTTACTCTACAGGGGAGAAAACCAGGGACACTGAAGCTTTCTTT.

V gene TRBV6-1 combines with J gene TRBJ1-5; 8 positions match TRBD1. This CDR3 is built from 17 residues. From germline, CDR1 is MNHNS and CDR2 SASEGT. Trimming took 6 bases from V and 2 from J; bases not matched to a gene: 12. CDR3 nucleotide sequence: TGTGCCAGCAGCCGAGGGGACAGGTTTTGGGGCAATCAGCCCCAGCATTTT. Translating gives CASSRGDRFWGNQPQHF.

This sequence joins TRBV7-2 and TRBJ2-7; unclear D gene. CDR3 length: 15 amino acids. Germline CDR1 SGHTA, CDR2 FQGNSA. Trimming left V 3 bases short and J 3 bases short, with 15 bases between. The CDR3 loop reads CASSFQWGAHYEQYF. The CDR3, as DNA: TGTGCCAGCAGCTTTCAATGGGGTGCGCACTACGAGCAGTACTTC.

This clonotype was seen only a few times. V is TRBV4-1 and J is TRBJ2-2; D gene ambiguous. Between the trimmed V and J ends, which lost 3 bases and 4 bases, there was a span of 9 bases. The CDR3 runs to 14 residues. The germline V gene encodes CDR1 MGHRA and CDR2 YSYEKL. The CDR3 DNA follows: TGCGCCAGCAGCCAGGGGTGGGGCACCGGGGAGCTGTTTTTT. Protein: CASSQGWGTGELFF.

This clonotype was seen many times. The chain is built from TRBV6-1 and TRBJ2-5, with 7 bases matching TRBD1. V was clipped by 6 bases and J by 3 bases; unmatched bases: 16. This CDR3 comprises 17 residues. Per the germline V gene, CDR1 is MNHNS and CDR2 is SASEGT. The CDR3 bases are TGTGCCAGCAGAGCCATTTTACAGGGGCTTGGGGAAGAGACCCAGTACTTC. Its protein product is CASRAILQGLGEETQYF.

Here the CDR3 DNA reads TGTGCCAGCAGCCCTCAGGAAATTTCACCCCTCCACTTT. Translating it yields CASSPQEISPLHF. This chain joins TRBV14 and TRBJ1-6; no definite D call. From germline, CDR1 is SGHDN and CDR2 FVKESK. There are 13 residues in the CDR3. V was pared by 4 bases and J by 9 bases, with 10 bases between.

This clonotype turned up a few times. The rearrangement links TRBV28 to TRBJ1-6; D is possibly TRBD1 (5 bases). The CDR3 totals 15 residues. Between the trimmed V and J ends, which lost 2 bases and 7 bases, there was a span of 12 bases. Germline V lookup: CDR1 MDHEN, CDR2 SYDVKM. CDR3: CASSLGGIGNSPLHF. DNA for the CDR3: TGTGCCAGCAGTTTAGGGGGGATTGGGAATTCACCCCTCCACTTT.

This clonotype was counted a few times. J is TRBJ2-1 and V is TRBV27; 8 bases line up with TRBD1. The junction had 6 bases not matched to a gene; V was cut back by 5 bases and J by 12 bases. Germline CDR1 and CDR2: MNHEY and SMNVEV (reference sequence). CDR3 size: 12 residues. This CDR3 reads CASSRQGTGQFF. The CDR3 DNA sequence: TGTGCCAGCAGTAGACAGGGGACGGGGCAGTTCTTC.

This clonotype was found many times. A read error may produce the germline difference seen at one junction end. The chain has TRBV27 and TRBJ2-2; tentative D call: TRBD2 (6 bases). Germline V CDR1 and CDR2: MNHEY, SMNVEV (reference sequence). The CDR3 totals 13 residues. The DNA of the CDR3 is TGTGCCAGCAGCTTATGGGGGGCCGGGGAGCTGTTTTTT. Translating it yields CASSLWGAGELFF.

The V gene is TRBV4-1, the J gene TRBJ2-2, with 7 bases fitting TRBD1. CDR1 MGHRA and CDR2 YSYEKL come from the germline V gene. V lost 2 bases, J lost 4 bases, and 7 bases stayed unmatched. There are 16 residues in the CDR3. CDR3 DNA sequence: TGCGCCAGCAGCCAACCCCAGGGGGTGGGCACCGGGGAGCTGTTTTTT. Residues: CASSQPQGVGTGELFF.

The V call is TRBV6-2 or TRBV6-3, the J call TRBJ1-5; D ambiguous. The CDR3 runs 13 residues. CDR1 is MNHEY and CDR2 is SVGEGT in the germline V gene. Deletions cut 3 bases from V and 8 bases from J, with 11 bases between. The CDR3 region is CASSYSRQEPQHF. Written as DNA, the CDR3 is TGTGCCAGCAGTTATAGTCGGCAGGAGCCCCAGCATTTT.

This clonotype turned up a few times. The chain links TRBV7-9 to TRBJ2-7; D is unresolved. In germline, CDR1 is SEHNR, CDR2 FQNEAQ (reference sequence). This CDR3 region has 15 residues. The V gene lost 5 bases and the J gene lost 4 bases, with 18 bases spanning the gap. The CDR3 DNA reads TGTGCCAGCAGCGACTCCTCGCAGACCGTTTACGAGCAGTACTTC. It is translated as CASSDSSQTVYEQYF.

The chain uses TRBV5-1 and TRBJ2-5; D is unclear. Trimming took 2 bases from V and 2 from J, leaving 10 bases between them. Germline V lookup: CDR1 SGHRS, CDR2 YFSETQ. The CDR3 runs to 14 residues. Here the CDR3 DNA reads TGCGCCAGCAGCTTATCCACGGCGCAAGAGACCCAGTACTTC. It specifies CASSLSTAQETQYF.

V is TRBV19 and J is TRBJ2-2; D may correspond to TRBD1 or TRBD2 (7 bases each). The CDR3 extends over 16 amino acids. V lost 6 bases, J lost 5 bases, and 19 bases lay in between. From germline, CDR1 is LNHDA and CDR2 SQIVND (reference sequence). The CDR3 DNA is TGTGCCAGTAGCACACAGGGGTTCGGGGGGACCGGGGAGCTGTTTTTT. Its translation is CASSTQGFGGTGELFF.